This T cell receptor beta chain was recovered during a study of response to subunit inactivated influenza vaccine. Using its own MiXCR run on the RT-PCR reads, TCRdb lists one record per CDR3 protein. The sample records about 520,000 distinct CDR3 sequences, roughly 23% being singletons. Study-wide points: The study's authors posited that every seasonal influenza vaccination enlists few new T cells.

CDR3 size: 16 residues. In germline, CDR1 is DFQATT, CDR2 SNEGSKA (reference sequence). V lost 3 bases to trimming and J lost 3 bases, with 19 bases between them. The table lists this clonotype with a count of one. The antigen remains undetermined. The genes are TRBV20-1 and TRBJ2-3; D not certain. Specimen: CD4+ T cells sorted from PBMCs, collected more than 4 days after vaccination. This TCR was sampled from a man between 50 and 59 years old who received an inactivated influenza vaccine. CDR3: CSASRTGRLKTDTQYF. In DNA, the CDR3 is TGCAGTGCTAGCCGAACCGGACGACTTAAAACAGATACGCAGTATTTT.